Below are 17 T cell receptor beta chains sequenced from a single sample in a study of CD8 T cells in ankylosing spondylitis. MiXCR, applied by TCRdb to the 5' RACE reads, yields one record per CDR3 protein. The sample carries 150,000 or so distinct CDR3 sequences, roughly 11% recorded once. The source material was blood, either unsorted or a sorted T cell fraction (not recorded which). All receptors derive from a male donor with ankylosing spondylitis or in good health (not recorded which).

This clonotype was recorded at least ten times. The chain joins TRBV5-1 to TRBJ2-1, with TRBD2 matching over 11 bases. The CDR3 covers 16 residues. Germline-derived CDR1 and CDR2 are SGHRS and YFSETQ. V shed 3 bases, J shed 9 bases, and the junction held 11 bases outside the gene matches. The CDR3 protein is CASSSLAGVGTREQFF. CDR3 sequence (DNA): TGCGCCAGCAGCTCACTAGCGGGGGTCGGGACCCGTGAGCAGTTCTTC.

This clonotype appeared a few times. The V gene is TRBV11-3, the J gene TRBJ2-1, with 11 bases matching TRBD2. The V gene end was trimmed by 5 bases and the J gene end by 6 bases; junction bases not matched to a gene: 9. CDR1 and CDR2 from the germline V gene are SGHNT and YENEEA. CDR3 length equals 16 residues. CDR3: CASSRYSGGASNEQFF. The DNA of the CDR3 is TGTGCCAGCAGCCGCTATAGCGGGGGGGCCAGCAATGAGCAGTTCTTC.

This clonotype was seen at least ten times. The chain is built from TRBV14 and TRBJ2-1, with D perhaps TRBD1 (5 bases). Trimming left V 5 bases short and J 7 bases short, with 12 bases between. Germline CDR1 reads SGHDN; CDR2 reads FVKESK. This CDR3 is built from 13 residues. As DNA, the CDR3 is TGTGCCAGCAGCTCCAGGACAACTAATGAGCAGTTCTTC. It specifies CASSSRTTNEQFF.

CDR3 loop: CASSRARQGSDEQYF. As DNA, the CDR3 is TGCGCCAGCAGCAGGGCCCGACAGGGATCGGACGAGCAGTACTTC. The genes are TRBV5-1 and TRBJ2-7; 7 bases map to TRBD1. Unmatched junction bases numbered 12, after V lost 4 bases and J lost 5 bases. Germline CDR1 reads SGHRS; CDR2 reads YFSETQ. There are 15 residues in the CDR3.

The gene calls are TRBV7-2 and TRBJ2-7; the D is unclear. CDR3 size: 14 residues. Germline CDR1 is SGHTA and CDR2 is FQGNSA. The V end was cut by 5 bases, the J end by 3 bases, with 14 bases between. CDR3 residues: CASSASDGRYEQYF. DNA for the CDR3: TGTGCCAGCAGCGCTTCGGACGGACGCTACGAGCAGTACTTC.

The sample holds many counts of this clonotype. This chain joins TRBV6-2 or TRBV6-3 and TRBJ2-1, with 10 bases that match TRBD2. Looked up from germline, CDR1 is MNHEY and CDR2 is SVGEGT. The CDR3 sequence is 16 residues long. Unmatched junction bases numbered 7, after V lost 8 bases and J lost 0 bases. CDR3 amino acids: CASGDRLAGSYNEQFF. CDR3 sequence (DNA): TGTGCCAGCGGGGACCGACTAGCGGGCTCCTACAATGAGCAGTTCTTC.

The chain couples TRBV6-5 to TRBJ1-1, with unresolved D. Germline assignment: CDR1 MNHEY and CDR2 SVGAGI. V lost 4 bases and J 2 bases, leaving 8 bases between the germline ends. The CDR3 length is 13 residues. CDR3: CASSWSVNTEAFF. CDR3 bases: TGTGCCAGCAGTTGGTCGGTTAACACTGAAGCTTTCTTT.

In this sample, this clonotype turned up many times. The chain links TRBV4-2 to TRBJ2-1; 9 bases are a match to TRBD2. The CDR3 runs 15 residues. The junction had 7 bases not matched to a gene; V was cut back by 5 bases and J by 5 bases. From germline, CDR1 is LGHNA and CDR2 YNFKEQ. Here the CDR3 DNA reads TGTGCCAGCAGCTTACAGACTAGCGGACACAATGAGCAGTTCTTC. This translates into CASSLQTSGHNEQFF.

There are many counts of this clonotype. The chain uses TRBV4-1 and TRBJ1-1; TRBD1 agrees at 8 bases. Trimming at V came to 6 bases and at J to 3 bases, leaving 9 bases not matched to a gene. CDR1 is MGHRA and CDR2 is YSYEKL in the germline V gene. The CDR3 has 15 residues. The CDR3 region is CASSYRGLGDTEAFF. CDR3 nucleotides: TGCGCCAGCAGTTACAGGGGGTTGGGAGACACTGAAGCTTTCTTT.

This clonotype was observed many times. DNA for the CDR3: TGCGCCAGCAGTTGGACCGGGACTAGCGGGAGGGATGAGCAGTTCTTC. Residues: CASSWTGTSGRDEQFF. The V call is TRBV5-1, the J call TRBJ2-1, with 16 bases matching TRBD2. The germline CDR1 and CDR2 sequences are SGHRS and YFSETQ. This CDR3 has 16 residues. V was clipped by 5 bases and J by 8 bases; unmatched bases: 7.

This clonotype was observed many times. The V gene is TRBV11-2, the J gene TRBJ1-1, with no clear D. Germline CDR1 SGHAT, CDR2 FQNNGV. The V end was cut by 1 base, the J end by 0 bases, with 21 bases between. The CDR3 has 19 amino acids. The chain's CDR3 is CASSLGVGLEGWMNTEAFF. The CDR3 DNA is TGTGCCAGCAGCTTAGGTGTAGGGCTTGAAGGGTGGATGAACACTGAAGCTTTCTTT.

This clonotype was seen repeatedly, ten times or more. The chain carries TRBV20-1 and TRBJ1-6; 7 nucleotides match TRBD1. This CDR3 is 13 amino acids long. Germline CDR1 reads DFQATT; CDR2 reads SNEGSKA (reference sequence). V shed 6 bases and J 9 bases; nucleotides not matched to a gene: 8. CDR3 nucleotide sequence: TGCAGTGCCCGGGGACAGCGGAGTTCACCCCTCCACTTT. Translating it yields CSARGQRSSPLHF.

Ten or more counts support this clonotype. The chain joins TRBV20-1 to TRBJ2-5, with 11 positions matching TRBD2. CDR1 and CDR2 from the germline V gene are DFQATT and SNEGSKA (reference sequence). CDR3 length: 15 amino acids. V was clipped by 3 bases and J by 5 bases; unmatched bases: 8. The CDR3 nucleotides are TGCAGTGCTAGGGCTAGCGGGAGGTGGCTGGAGACCCAGTACTTC. Residues: CSARASGRWLETQYF.

This clonotype came up many times. The chain is built from TRBV5-1 and TRBJ2-5; D perhaps matches TRBD2 (6 bases). Trimming removed 1 base from V and 1 base from J, with 8 bases in between. This CDR3 has 14 amino acids. CDR1 SGHRS and CDR2 YFSETQ come from the germline V gene. The chain's CDR3 is CASSLLGLQETQYF. The CDR3 nucleotides are TGCGCCAGCAGCTTGCTGGGACTCCAAGAGACCCAGTACTTC.

With regard to this clonotype: With a much larger clone just one base away, this may be a read error. V is TRBV18 and J is TRBJ2-3, with D perhaps matching TRBD1 or TRBD2 (5 bases each). CDR3 length: 14 amino acids. Germline V gene data show CDR1 as KGHSH and CDR2 as LQKENI. CDR3 amino acids: CGSSPGLSTDTQYF. CDR3 DNA sequence: TGTGGCAGCTCACCGGGGCTGTCCACAGATACGCAGTATTTT.

The chain uses TRBV7-9 and TRBJ2-7, with unresolved D. The CDR3 runs to 14 residues. Trimming removed 0 bases from V and 3 bases from J, with 9 bases in between. Germline assignment: CDR1 SEHNR and CDR2 FQNEAQ (reference sequence). This chain's CDR3 is CASSLAGQLYEQYF. The DNA for the CDR3 is TGTGCCAGCAGCTTAGCAGGGCAGCTCTACGAGCAGTACTTC.

This clonotype was counted ten times or more. V and J are TRBV10-3 and TRBJ2-1; D not resolved. The CDR3 totals 12 residues. V shed 0 bases and J shed 7 bases, with 4 bases lying between them. Germline lookup yields CDR1 ENHRY and CDR2 SYGVKD. The CDR3 loop is CAISESRNEQFF. The CDR3 coding sequence is TGTGCCATCAGTGAGTCGAGGAATGAGCAGTTCTTC.